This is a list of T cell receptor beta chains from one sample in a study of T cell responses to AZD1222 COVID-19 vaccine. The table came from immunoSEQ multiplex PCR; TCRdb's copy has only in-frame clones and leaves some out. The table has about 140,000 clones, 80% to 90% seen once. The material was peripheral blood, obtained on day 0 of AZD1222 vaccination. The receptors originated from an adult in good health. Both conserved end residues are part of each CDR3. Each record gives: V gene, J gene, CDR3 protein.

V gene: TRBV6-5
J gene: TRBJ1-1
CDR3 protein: CASSKTGVDTEAFF

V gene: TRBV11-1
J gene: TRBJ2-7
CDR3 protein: CASSFWDGTYEQYF

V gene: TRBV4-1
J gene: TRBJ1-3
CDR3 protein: CASSLPGAGNTIYF

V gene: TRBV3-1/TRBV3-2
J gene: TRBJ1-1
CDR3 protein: CASSQDISFGRHTEAFF

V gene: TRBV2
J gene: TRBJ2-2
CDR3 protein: CASSEYVAAKTGELFF

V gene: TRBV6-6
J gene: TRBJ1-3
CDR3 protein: CASSYNGGNTIYF

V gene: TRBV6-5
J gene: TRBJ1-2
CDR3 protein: CASSPGGSFYGYTF

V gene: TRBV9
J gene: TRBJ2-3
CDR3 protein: CASSSGTKTGASTDTQYF

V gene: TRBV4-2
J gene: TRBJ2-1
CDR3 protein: CASSQGPGTSGSLYYNEQFF

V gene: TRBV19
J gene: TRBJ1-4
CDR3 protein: CASSPGIVATNEKLFF

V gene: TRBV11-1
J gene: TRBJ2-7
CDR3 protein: CASSSRSPYEQYF

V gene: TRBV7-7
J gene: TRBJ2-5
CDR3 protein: CASSLGLAGNQETQYF

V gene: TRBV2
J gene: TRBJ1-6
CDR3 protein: CASSEVTPGFANSPLHF

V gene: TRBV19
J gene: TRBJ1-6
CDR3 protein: CASSSLSSYNSPLHF

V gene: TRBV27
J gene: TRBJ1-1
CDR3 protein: CASSPTDRAVTEAFF

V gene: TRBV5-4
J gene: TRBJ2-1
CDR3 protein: CASSAGGQGARNEQFF

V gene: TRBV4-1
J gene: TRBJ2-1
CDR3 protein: CASSQPGSYNEQFF

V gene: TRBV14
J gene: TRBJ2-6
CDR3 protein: CASSQQGRGGANVLTF

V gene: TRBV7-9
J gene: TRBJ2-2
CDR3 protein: CASTPLGLAGYTGELFF

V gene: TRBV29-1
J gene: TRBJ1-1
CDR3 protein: CSVVGTGKAFF

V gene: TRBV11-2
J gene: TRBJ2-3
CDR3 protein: CASSPDRGTDTQYF

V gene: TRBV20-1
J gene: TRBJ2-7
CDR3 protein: CSASEDYEQYF

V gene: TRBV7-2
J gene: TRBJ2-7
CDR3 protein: CASSSGLAGGYEQYF

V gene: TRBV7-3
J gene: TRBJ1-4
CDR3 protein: CASSLTGSTNEKLFF

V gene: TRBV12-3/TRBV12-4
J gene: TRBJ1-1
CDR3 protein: CASSKGGTSEAFF

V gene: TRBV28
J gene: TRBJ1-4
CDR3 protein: CASSPNGAGDNEKLFF

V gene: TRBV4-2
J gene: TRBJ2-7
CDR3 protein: CASSQDRELSEQYF

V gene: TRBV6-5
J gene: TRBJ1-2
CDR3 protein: CASRGEGAKGYTF

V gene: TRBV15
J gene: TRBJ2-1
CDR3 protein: CATSRTTGEQFF

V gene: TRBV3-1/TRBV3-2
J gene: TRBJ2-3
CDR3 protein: CASSQRLGGREYGTDTQYF

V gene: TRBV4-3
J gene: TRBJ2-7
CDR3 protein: CASSQDRPGPAYEQYF

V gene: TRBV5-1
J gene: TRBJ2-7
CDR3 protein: CASSSGQGYEQYF

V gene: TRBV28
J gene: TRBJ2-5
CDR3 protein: CASMGSGRARVRETQYF

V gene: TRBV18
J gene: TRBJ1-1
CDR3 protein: CASSLYRGLTEAFF

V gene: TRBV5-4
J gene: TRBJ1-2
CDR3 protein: CASSPTDRSGGYTF

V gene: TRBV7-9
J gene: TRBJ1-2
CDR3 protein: CASSLGNGYTF

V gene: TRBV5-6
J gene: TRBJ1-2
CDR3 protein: CASSSYTTGPRANYGYTF

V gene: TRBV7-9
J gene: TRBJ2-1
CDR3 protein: CASNQDRVIGEQFF

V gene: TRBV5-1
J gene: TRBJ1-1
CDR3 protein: CASSPLVDTEAFF

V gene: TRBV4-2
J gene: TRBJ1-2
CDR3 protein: CASSQSSGASNYGYTF

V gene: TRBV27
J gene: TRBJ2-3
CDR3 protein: CASSRQGGGVLDTQYF

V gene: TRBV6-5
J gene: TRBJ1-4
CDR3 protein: CASQTPDRKLFF

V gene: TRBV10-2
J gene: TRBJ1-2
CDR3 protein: CASGGTAKATGYTF

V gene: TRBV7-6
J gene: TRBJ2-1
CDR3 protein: CASSLDGAGQYNEQFF

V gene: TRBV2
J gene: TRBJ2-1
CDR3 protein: CASSVAGGPPNEQFF

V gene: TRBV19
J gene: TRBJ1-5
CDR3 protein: CASNIRSGPQHF

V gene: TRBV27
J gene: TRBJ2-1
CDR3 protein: CASSTSGGHYNEQFF

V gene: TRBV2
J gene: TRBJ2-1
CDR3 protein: CASRPTSHRDEQFF

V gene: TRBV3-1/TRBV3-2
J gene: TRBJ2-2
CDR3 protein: CASRRTSGANTGELFF

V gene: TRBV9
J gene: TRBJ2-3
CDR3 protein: CASSKGQGFPDTQYF

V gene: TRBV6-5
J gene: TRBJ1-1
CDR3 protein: CASMRDLNTEAFF